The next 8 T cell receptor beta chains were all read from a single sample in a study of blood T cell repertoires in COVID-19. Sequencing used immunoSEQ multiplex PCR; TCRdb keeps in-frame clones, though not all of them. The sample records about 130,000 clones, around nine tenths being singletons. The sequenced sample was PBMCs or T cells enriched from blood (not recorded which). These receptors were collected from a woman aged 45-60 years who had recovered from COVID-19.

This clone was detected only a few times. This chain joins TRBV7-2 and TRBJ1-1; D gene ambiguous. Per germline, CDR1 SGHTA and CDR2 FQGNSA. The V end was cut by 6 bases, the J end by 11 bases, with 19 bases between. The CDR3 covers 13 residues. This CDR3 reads CASRPSPLGWAFF. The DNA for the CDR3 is TGTGCCAGCAGACCGAGTCCCCTAGGTTGGGCTTTCTTT.

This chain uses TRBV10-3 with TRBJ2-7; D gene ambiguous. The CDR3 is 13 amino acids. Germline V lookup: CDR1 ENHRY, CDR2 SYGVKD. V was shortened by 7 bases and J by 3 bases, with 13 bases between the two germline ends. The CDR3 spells CAITREEGYEQYF. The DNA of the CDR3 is TGTGCCATCACCCGAGAGGAAGGCTACGAGCAGTACTTC.

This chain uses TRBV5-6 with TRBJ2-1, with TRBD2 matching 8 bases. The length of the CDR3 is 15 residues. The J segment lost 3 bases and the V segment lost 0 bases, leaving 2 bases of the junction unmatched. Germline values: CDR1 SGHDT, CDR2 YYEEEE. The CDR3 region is CASSLGGGNYNEQFF. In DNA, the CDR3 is TGTGCCAGCAGCTTGGGCGGGGGGAACTACAATGAGCAGTTCTTC.

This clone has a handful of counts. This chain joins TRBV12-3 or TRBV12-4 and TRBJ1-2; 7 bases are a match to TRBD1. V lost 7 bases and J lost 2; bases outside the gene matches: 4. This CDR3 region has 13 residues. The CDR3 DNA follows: TGTGCCAGCACCAGGACAGGCAACTATGGCTACACCTTC. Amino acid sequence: CASTRTGNYGYTF.

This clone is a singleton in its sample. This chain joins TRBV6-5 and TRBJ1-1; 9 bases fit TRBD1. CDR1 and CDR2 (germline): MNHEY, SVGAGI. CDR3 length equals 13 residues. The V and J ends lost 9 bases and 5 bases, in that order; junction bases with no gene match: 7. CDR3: CASGRDRETEAFF. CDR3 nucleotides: TGTGCCAGTGGACGGGACAGGGAAACTGAAGCTTTCTTT.

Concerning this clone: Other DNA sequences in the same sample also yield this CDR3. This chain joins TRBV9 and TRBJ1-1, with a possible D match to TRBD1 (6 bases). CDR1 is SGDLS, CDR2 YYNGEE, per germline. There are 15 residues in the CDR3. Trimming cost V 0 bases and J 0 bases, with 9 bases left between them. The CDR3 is CASSVDPGVNTEAFF. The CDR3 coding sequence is TGTGCCAGCAGCGTAGACCCAGGGGTGAACACTGAAGCTTTCTTT.

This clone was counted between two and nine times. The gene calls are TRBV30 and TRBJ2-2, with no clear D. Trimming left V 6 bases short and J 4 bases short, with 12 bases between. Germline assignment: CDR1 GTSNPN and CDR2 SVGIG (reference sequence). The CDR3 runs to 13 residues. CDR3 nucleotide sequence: TGTGCCTGTGCTTACTCAGGCACCGGGGAGCTGTTTTTT. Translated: CACAYSGTGELFF.

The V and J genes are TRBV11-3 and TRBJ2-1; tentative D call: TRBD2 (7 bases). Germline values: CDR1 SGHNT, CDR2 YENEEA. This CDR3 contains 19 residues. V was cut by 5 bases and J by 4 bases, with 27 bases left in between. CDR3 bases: TGTGCCAGCAGCAACCAACAAACCCTGGGAGGGGGGGCATACAATGAGCAGTTCTTC. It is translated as CASSNQQTLGGGAYNEQFF.